Described below is a single TCR beta chain sequence and its context. The CDR3 runs 15 residues. Germline V gives CDR1 LNHDA, CDR2 SQIVND (reference sequence). Deletions cut 6 bases from V and 4 bases from J, with 18 bases between. The sample belongs to a study of blood T cell repertoires in COVID-19. Data came from immunoSEQ multiplex PCR; TCRdb stores just in-frame clones and leaves some out. This table has around 230,000 clones, roughly 80% appearing once. Sequences were obtained from peripheral blood. The V call is TRBV19, the J call TRBJ1-2; tentative D call: TRBD1 (6 bases). The receptor was isolated from a woman aged 80 or older with acute or convalescent COVID-19. The CDR3 reads CASSRDLQGGYGYTF. In nucleotides, the CDR3 is TGTGCCAGTAGCCGAGACCTACAGGGCGGCTATGGCTACACCTTC. The variable domain in full, with the rest retrieved from reference TRBV19 and TRBJ1-2, is DGGITQSPKYLFRKEGQNVTLSCEQNLNHDAMYWYRQDPGQGLRLIYYSQIVNDFQKGDIAEGYSVSREKKESFPLTVTSAQKNPTAFYLCASSRDLQGGYGYTFGSGTRLTVV.